This T cell receptor (beta chain) was identified in a study of blood T cells in healthy people across ages (dated by TCRdb to the mid-2010s). Study-wide context: In model experiments, template switching captured about one uniquely barcoded TCR beta cDNA molecule for every two T cells. Age-related changes in TCR beta repertoire diversity were measured in the study by deep sequencing normalized with unique cDNA molecular identifiers. The donors were split into four age groups: young (average around 15 years), middle-aged (over 35), aged (62) and long-lived (roughly 77). To avoid experimental bias, donors of different ages were spread randomly across the sequencing lanes. For two donors (one aged 18 to 30 and one aged 80 or older), the study analyzed two additional independent replicas of 1 million unique cDNA reads from the same blood draw.

The research as a whole found: The long-lived group showed more naive CD4+ T cells, fewer expanded clones and increased TCR diversity than the aged group, suggesting age selection. Total diversity estimates from one million sequenced T cells were considered lower bounds and underestimates. Since profiling was done on bulk unsorted PBMCs, naive and antigen-experienced compartments could not be conclusively compared. Observed TCR beta diversity per million T cells fell roughly linearly with age, and a significant reduction was already apparent by age around 40. Because donor CMV infection status was unknown, age-related changes in expanded clonotypes were potentially confounded. Observed TCR beta diversity correlated strongly with the percentage of naive T cells measured by flow cytometry.

The donors were 40 or so Caucasian individuals from Russia, aged roughly 6 to 100 years, who were systemically healthy. Each donor gave 8 to 10 milliliters of peripheral blood, drawn into EDTA-treated Vacutainer tubes. PBMCs were isolated by Ficoll-Paque density-gradient centrifugation, with at least 7 million obtained per sample. Total RNA was extracted from PBMCs with Trizol reagent, with at least 6 micrograms obtained per sample. Naive CD45RAhigh/CD27high T cell percentages were measured by flow cytometry on a PBMC aliquot from every donor. Relative to germline, V is missing 2 bases and J is missing 3 bases, with 3 bases of the junction outside any gene match. The CDR3 runs 15 residues from the cysteine to the phenylalanine. The kept DNA is CDR3 alone, 45 bases in frame from the first base. The germline V gene supplies CDR1 MNHEY and CDR2 SVGEGT. Points on this clonotype: The antigen this receptor binds is unknown. The input lacks base qualities; no much larger clone sits a single base away.

The method was 5' RACE. A second PCR of about 6 to 11 cycles was run with a J-beta primer mix and a sample-barcoded 5' primer. A unique molecular identifier was introduced onto each TCR beta cDNA molecule by a template-switch 5' adaptor carrying 12 random nucleotides. Each sample yielded at least 2.5 million CDR3-containing paired-end reads. First-strand cDNA synthesis was performed from all RNA using the Mint cDNA synthesis kit, with priming by a TRBC-specific oligonucleotide. Following uracil-DNA glycosylase treatment, all cDNA underwent a first 18-cycle PCR with the universal primers M1SS and BC2_uni_R. In the paper's pipeline: Normalization of each sample was performed by random selection of 1 million high-quality reads, each carrying a distinct molecular identifier. Reads with shared molecular identifiers were discarded instead of being binned into consensus sequences. MiTCR, with a Q25 quality threshold and the strictest error-elimination algorithm, was used for CDR3 identification, clonotype clustering and error correction. A nonparametric unseen species model using Euler transformation provided a lower-bound estimate of total TCR beta diversity. TCRdb reprocessed the public reads (quality trimming at Q25 with fastp, clone calling with MiXCR) and kept in-frame beta chains. Duplicate CDR3 protein sequences are folded into a single record with the most common DNA and genes. TCRdb's processing, not the authors', yielded these V and J calls. This sample is represented by 1,800,000 or so distinct CDR3 sequences; 35% to 50% of them were singletons. The top ten hold roughly 23% of the sample.

The receptor comes from a human donor in good health. The sequence is built from TRBV6-2 or TRBV6-3 and TRBJ2-7; a stretch of 11 junction bases matches TRBD2. Sequenced sample: blood. The base sequence is TGTGCCAGCAGTTACCAAGGGACTAGCGGCTACGAGCAGTACTTC. The resulting protein is CASSYQGTSGYEQYF.